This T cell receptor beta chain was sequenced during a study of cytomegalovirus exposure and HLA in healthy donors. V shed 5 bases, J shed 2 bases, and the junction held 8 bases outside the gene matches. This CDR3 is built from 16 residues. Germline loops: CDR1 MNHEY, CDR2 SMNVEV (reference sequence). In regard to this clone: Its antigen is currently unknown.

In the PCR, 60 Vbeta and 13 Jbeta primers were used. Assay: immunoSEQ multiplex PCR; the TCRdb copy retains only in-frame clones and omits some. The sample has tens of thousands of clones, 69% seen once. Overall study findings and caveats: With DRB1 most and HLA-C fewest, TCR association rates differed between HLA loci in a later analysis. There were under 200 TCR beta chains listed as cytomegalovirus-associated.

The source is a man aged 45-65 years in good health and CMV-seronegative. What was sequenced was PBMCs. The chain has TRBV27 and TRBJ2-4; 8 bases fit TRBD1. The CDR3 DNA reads TGTGCCAGCAGTCACCAGGGGGCAGGAACCAAAAACATTCAGTACTTC. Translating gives CASSHQGAGTKNIQYF.